Following are 3 T cell receptor beta chains from one sample sequenced in a study of T cell responses to AZD1222 COVID-19 vaccine. Some clones are missing from TCRdb's copy, which holds only in-frame ones; the method was immunoSEQ multiplex PCR. Altogether about 100,000 clones are present, about nine tenths being singletons, with the ten largest covering 1.3%. The input for sequencing was peripheral blood, taken on day 0 of AZD1222 vaccination. These receptors were taken from an adult in good health.

The chain carries TRBV30 and TRBJ1-3; D gene ambiguous. V gave up 3 bases and J gave up 7 bases, with 19 bases separating them. CDR3 length: 15 residues. The germline gives CDR1 GTSNPN, CDR2 SVGIG (reference sequence). As DNA, the CDR3 is TGTGCCTGGAGCGCAGCCTCTTCTTTGCGGAACACCATATATTTT. Its translation: CAWSAASSLRNTIYF. Full variable domain (remainder filled in from reference TRBV30 and TRBJ1-3): SQTIHQWPATLVQPVGSPLSLECTVEGTSNPNLYWYRQAAGRGLQLLFYSVGIGQISSEVPQNLSASRPQDRQFILSSKKLLLSDSGFYLCAWSAASSLRNTIYFGEGSWLTVV.

V and J are TRBV28 and TRBJ2-7; 7 positions agree with TRBD1. Trimming cost V 4 bases and J 2 bases; bases outside gene matches: 5. The germline gives CDR1 MDHEN, CDR2 SYDVKM. CDR3 length: 14 residues. The CDR3 region has the DNA TGTGCCAGCAGTTCGGGGCAGGGGGCCTACGAGCAGTACTTC. Its translation: CASSSGQGAYEQYF.

The V call is TRBV5-1, the J call TRBJ1-2; D is unresolved. CDR3 length: 14 amino acids. The germline V gene encodes CDR1 SGHRS and CDR2 YFSETQ. V was shortened by 6 bases and J by 3 bases, with 15 bases between the two germline ends. CDR3 nucleotides: TGCGCCAGCACCCCTGGGGAAGGAGACTATGGCTACACCTTC. Protein: CASTPGEGDYGYTF.